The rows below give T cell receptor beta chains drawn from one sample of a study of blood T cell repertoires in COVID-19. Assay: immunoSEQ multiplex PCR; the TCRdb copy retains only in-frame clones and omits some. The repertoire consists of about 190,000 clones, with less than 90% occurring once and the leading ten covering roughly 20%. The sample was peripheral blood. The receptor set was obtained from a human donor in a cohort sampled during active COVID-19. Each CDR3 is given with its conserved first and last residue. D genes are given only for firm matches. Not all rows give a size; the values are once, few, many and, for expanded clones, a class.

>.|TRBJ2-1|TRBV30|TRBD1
CAWRGTGNEQFF
TGTGCCTGGAGGGGGACAGGCAATGAGCAGTTCTTC
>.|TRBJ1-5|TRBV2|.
CASSRIRGGNQPQHF
TGTGCCAGCAGTAGGATACGGGGGGGAAATCAGCCCCAGCATTTT
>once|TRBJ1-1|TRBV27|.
CASSFPGNTEAFF
TGTGCCAGCAGTTTCCCAGGCAACACTGAAGCTTTCTTT
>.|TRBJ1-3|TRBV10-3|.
CAINGGDGNTIYF
TGTGCCATCAACGGGGGAGATGGAAACACCATATATTTT
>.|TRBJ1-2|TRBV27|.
CASSSDGGDYGYTF
TGTGCCAGCAGTTCCGACGGGGGTGATTATGGCTACACCTTC
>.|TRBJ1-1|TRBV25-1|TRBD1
CASSALTGTGTTEAFF
TGTGCCAGCAGTGCTCTAACCGGGACAGGGACCACTGAAGCTTTCTTT
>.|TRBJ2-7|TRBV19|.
CASSISGARNEQYF
TGTGCCAGTAGTATATCAGGGGCCAGAAACGAGCAGTACTTC
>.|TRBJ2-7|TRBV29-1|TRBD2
CSVNSGSDEQYF
TGCAGCGTTAACAGCGGGAGCGACGAGCAGTACTTC
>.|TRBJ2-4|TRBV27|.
CASSSTEKLAKNIQYF
TGTGCCAGCAGTTCTACAGAAAAGCTAGCCAAAAACATTCAGTACTTC
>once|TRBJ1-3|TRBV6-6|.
CASSYPGTNSGNTIYF
TGTGCCAGCAGTTATCCAGGGACAAACTCTGGAAACACCATATATTTT
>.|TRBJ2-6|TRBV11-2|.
CASSFRGSGANVLTF
TGTGCCAGCAGCTTCAGGGGCTCTGGGGCCAACGTCCTGACTTTC
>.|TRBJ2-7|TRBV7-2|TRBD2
CASSFPALAGGEQYF
TGTGCCAGCAGCTTTCCAGCACTAGCGGGAGGCGAGCAGTACTTC
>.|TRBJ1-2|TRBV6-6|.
CASRPPTEGYGYTF
TGTGCCAGCAGGCCTCCGACAGAAGGCTATGGCTACACCTTC
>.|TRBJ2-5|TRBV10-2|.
CASSERGSQETQYF
TGCGCCAGCAGCGAAAGGGGGAGTCAAGAGACCCAGTACTTC
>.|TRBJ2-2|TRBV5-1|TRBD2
CASSQTSGANTGELFF
TGCGCCAGCAGCCAGACTAGCGGGGCGAACACCGGGGAGCTGTTTTTT
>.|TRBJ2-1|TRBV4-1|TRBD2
CASSHRLASSYNEQFF
TGCGCCAGCAGCCACCGACTAGCGAGCTCCTACAATGAGCAGTTCTTC
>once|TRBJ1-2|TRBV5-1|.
CASRGGRATSNYGYTF
TGCGCCAGCAGGGGGGGAAGAGCTACCTCTAACTATGGCTACACCTTC
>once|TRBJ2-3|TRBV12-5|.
CASGLPGSDTQYF
TGTGCTAGTGGTTTGCCGGGATCGGATACGCAGTATTTT
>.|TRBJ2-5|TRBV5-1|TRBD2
CASSPSGKKETQYF
TGCGCCAGCAGCCCTAGCGGGAAGAAAGAGACCCAGTACTTC
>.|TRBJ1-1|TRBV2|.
CASSREGQSEAFF
TGTGCCAGCAGTCGCGAGGGCCAGTCTGAAGCTTTCTTT
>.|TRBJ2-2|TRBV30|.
CAWSKSAGATGELFF
TGTGCCTGGAGTAAATCGGCAGGGGCGACCGGGGAGCTGTTTTTT
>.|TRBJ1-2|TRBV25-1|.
CASSESRGGVNGYTF
TGTGCCAGCAGTGAATCCCGAGGGGGTGTGAATGGCTACACCTTC
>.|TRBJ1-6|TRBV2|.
CASSPRSPLHF
TGTGCCAGCTCTCCCCGTTCACCCCTCCACTTT
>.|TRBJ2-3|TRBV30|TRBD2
CAWSVGGRDTDTQYF
TGTGCCTGGAGTGTAGGCGGGAGGGACACAGATACGCAGTATTTT
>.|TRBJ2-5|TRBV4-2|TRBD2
CASSQDLGSGGAQETQYF
TGTGCCAGCAGCCAAGATTTGGGGAGCGGGGGGGCCCAAGAGACCCAGTACTTC
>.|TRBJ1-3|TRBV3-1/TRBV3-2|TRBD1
CASSLVDRGSGNTIYF
TGTGCCAGCAGCCTCGTGGACAGGGGTAGTGGAAACACCATATATTTT
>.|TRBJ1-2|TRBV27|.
CASSQGVQSTYGYTF
TGTGCCAGCAGTCAAGGGGTGCAGTCGACTTATGGCTACACCTTC
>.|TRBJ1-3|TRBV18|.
CASSRQVGNTIYF
TGTGCCAGCTCAAGACAGGTGGGAAACACCATATATTTT
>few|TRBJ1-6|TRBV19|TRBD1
CASSTGGNSPLHF
TGTGCCAGTTCTACAGGGGGTAATTCACCCCTCCACTTT
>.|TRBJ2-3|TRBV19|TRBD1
CASSRQGLGDTQYF
TGTGCCAGTAGTAGACAGGGGTTGGGAGATACGCAGTATTTT
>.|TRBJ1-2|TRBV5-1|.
CASTPGGTYGYTF
TGCGCCAGCACCCCCGGCGGGACTTATGGCTACACCTTC
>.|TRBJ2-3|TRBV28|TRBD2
CASSSPSGRTILRDTQYF
TGTGCCAGCAGTTCCCCTAGCGGGAGGACTATATTGCGGGATACGCAGTATTTT
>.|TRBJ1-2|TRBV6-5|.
CASRGDVSGYTF
TGTGCCAGCCGGGGAGATGTTTCTGGCTACACCTTC
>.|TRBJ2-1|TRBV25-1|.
CASSDPGTLYNEQFF
TGTGCCAGCAGTGATCCAGGGACTCTTTACAATGAGCAGTTCTTC
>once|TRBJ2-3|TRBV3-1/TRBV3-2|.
CASSPSTGDTQYF
TGTGCCAGCAGCCCTTCTACTGGAGATACGCAGTATTTT
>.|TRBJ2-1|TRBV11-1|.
CASSIPRGRPLNEQFF
TGTGCCAGCAGCATTCCGCGGGGGCGCCCCCTCAATGAGCAGTTCTTC
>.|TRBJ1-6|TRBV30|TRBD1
CAWDRDNSPLHF
TGTGCCTGGGACAGGGACAACTCACCCCTCCACTTT
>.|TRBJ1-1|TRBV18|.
CASSPSEVRVNTEAFF
TGTGCCAGCTCACCATCGGAGGTTAGGGTGAACACTGAAGCTTTCTTT
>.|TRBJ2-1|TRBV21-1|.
CASSKAHFLLAGGRVEQFF
TGTGCCAGCAGCAAAGCTCACTTCCTTCTAGCGGGAGGAAGAGTTGAGCAGTTCTTC
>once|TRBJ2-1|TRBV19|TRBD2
CASSILSGGRLGNEQFF
TGTGCCAGTAGTATACTTAGCGGGGGGCGTCTGGGGAATGAGCAGTTCTTC
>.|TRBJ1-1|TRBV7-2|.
CASSLVSGSPTEAFF
TGTGCCAGCAGCTTAGTTTCAGGCAGCCCCACTGAAGCTTTCTTT
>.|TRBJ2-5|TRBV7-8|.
CASSSSGGTQYF
TGTGCCAGCAGCTCCTCCGGAGGGACCCAGTACTTC
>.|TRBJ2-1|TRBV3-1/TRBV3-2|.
CASSPGGTEVVEQFF
TGTGCCAGCAGCCCAGGGGGGACAGAAGTGGTTGAGCAGTTCTTC
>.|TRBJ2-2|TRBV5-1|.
CASSLDLGDGTGELFF
TGCGCCAGCAGCTTGGACCTAGGGGATGGTACCGGGGAGCTGTTTTTT
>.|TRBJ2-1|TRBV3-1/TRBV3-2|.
CASSQVTRGPYNEQFF
TGTGCCAGCAGCCAAGTAACGCGGGGACCGTACAATGAGCAGTTCTTC
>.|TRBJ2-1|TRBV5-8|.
CASSLSEALPSAYNEQFF
TGTGCCAGCAGCTTGTCGGAGGCCTTACCCTCCGCATACAATGAGCAGTTCTTC
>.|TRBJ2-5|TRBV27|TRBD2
CASNRLAGGRETQYF
TGTGCCAGCAATAGACTGGCGGGAGGGCGGGAGACCCAGTACTTC
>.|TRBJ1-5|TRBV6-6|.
CASTNIGQRNQPQHF
TGTGCCAGCACCAACATTGGACAGAGAAATCAGCCCCAGCATTTT
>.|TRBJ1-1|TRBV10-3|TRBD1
CAISGYRGNTEAFF
TGTGCCATCAGTGGATACAGGGGGAACACTGAAGCTTTCTTT
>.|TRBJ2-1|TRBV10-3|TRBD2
CAIGTSGGVWQFF
TGTGCCATCGGGACTAGCGGGGGGGTATGGCAGTTCTTC
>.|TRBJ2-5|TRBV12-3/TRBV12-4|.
CASRYGVGETQYF
TGTGCCAGCAGATACGGGGTGGGGGAGACCCAGTACTTC
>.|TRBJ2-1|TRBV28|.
CASRLSGAYEQFF
TGTGCCAGCAGGTTATCTGGGGCATATGAGCAGTTCTTC
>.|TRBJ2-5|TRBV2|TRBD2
CASSEDALSGLAGETQYF
TGTGCCAGCAGTGAAGACGCTTTATCGGGACTAGCAGGAGAGACCCAGTACTTC
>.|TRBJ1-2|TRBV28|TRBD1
CASSPGQAGNNYGYTF
TGTGCCAGCAGTCCGGGACAGGCAGGAAATAACTATGGCTACACCTTC
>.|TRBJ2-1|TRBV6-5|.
CATQGRGVYNEQFF
TGTGCCACTCAGGGCAGGGGTGTATACAATGAGCAGTTCTTC
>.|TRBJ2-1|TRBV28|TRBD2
CASSRAGVGNEQFF
TGTGCCAGCAGCCGAGCGGGAGTGGGCAATGAGCAGTTCTTC
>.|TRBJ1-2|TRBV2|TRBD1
CASRETGGIAGYTF
TGTGCCAGCAGAGAAACAGGGGGCATTGCGGGCTACACCTTC
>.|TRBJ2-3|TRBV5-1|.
CASSFTHSLTDTQYF
TGCGCCAGCAGCTTCACACACAGCCTCACAGATACGCAGTATTTT
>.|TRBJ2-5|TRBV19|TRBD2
CASSIGGGRGETQYF
TGTGCCAGTAGTATAGGTGGCGGGAGAGGGGAGACCCAGTACTTC